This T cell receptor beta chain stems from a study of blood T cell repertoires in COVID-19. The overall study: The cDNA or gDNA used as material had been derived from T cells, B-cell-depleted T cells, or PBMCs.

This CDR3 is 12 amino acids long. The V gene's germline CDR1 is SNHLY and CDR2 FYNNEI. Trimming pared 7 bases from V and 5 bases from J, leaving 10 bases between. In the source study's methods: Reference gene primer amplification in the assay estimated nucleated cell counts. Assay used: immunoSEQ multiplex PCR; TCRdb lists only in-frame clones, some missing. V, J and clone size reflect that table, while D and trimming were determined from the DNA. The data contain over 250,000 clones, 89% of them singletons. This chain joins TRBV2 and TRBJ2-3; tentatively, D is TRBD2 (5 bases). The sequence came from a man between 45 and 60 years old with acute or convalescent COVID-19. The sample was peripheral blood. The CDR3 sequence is CASIPRGDTQYF. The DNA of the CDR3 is TGTGCCAGCATCCCCCGGGGAGATACGCAGTATTTT.